The 7 T cell receptor beta chains presented below share a single source sample, sequenced in a study of cytomegalovirus exposure and HLA in healthy donors. Repertoires were generated with immunoSEQ multiplex PCR, while TCRdb's copy carries only in-frame clones and drops some. This table holds 250,000 to 400,000 clones, 88% found once. Material: PBMCs. The receptor source for this set is a man under 40 in good health and CMV-seronegative.

V and J are TRBV30 and TRBJ2-3, with 7 bases that match TRBD1. Germline V gives CDR1 GTSNPN, CDR2 SVGIG (reference sequence). V gave up 5 bases and J gave up 3 bases; unmatched junction bases: 8. There are 14 residues in the CDR3. CDR3 loop: CAWVVEGATDTQYF. Written as DNA, the CDR3 is TGTGCCTGGGTGGTTGAGGGGGCGACAGATACGCAGTATTTT. Supplemented by reference TRBV30 and TRBJ2-3, the full variable domain reads SQTIHQWPATLVQPVGSPLSLECTVEGTSNPNLYWYRQAAGRGLQLLFYSVGIGQISSEVPQNLSASRPQDRQFILSSKKLLLSDSGFYLCAWVVEGATDTQYFGPGTRLTVL.

This clone was seen a single time. This sequence joins TRBV25-1 and TRBJ2-4; D ambiguous. Per the germline V gene, CDR1 is MGHDK and CDR2 is SYGVNS. V gave up 6 bases and J gave up 0 bases, with 12 bases separating them. This CDR3 is 15 amino acids long. The CDR3 sequence is CASRQVHIAKNIQYF. CDR3 coding DNA: TGTGCCAGCAGGCAGGTTCATATAGCCAAAAACATTCAGTACTTC.

The genes are TRBV5-1 and TRBJ2-5; D is undetermined. This CDR3 has 12 amino acids. V was trimmed by 2 bases and J by 5 bases, leaving 7 bases between them. Germline-derived CDR1 and CDR2 are SGHRS and YFSETQ. In DNA form, the CDR3 reads TGCGCCAGCAGCTTACTCGGGGAGACCCAGTACTTC. It specifies CASSLLGETQYF. The complete variable domain, with remaining parts taken from reference TRBV5-1 and TRBJ2-5, reads KAGVTQTPRYLIKTRGQQVTLSCSPISGHRSVSWYQQTPGQGLQFLFEYFSETQRNKGNFPGRFSGRQFSNSRSEMNVSTLELGDSALYLCASSLLGETQYFGPGTRLLVL.

With respect to this clone: Different DNA sequences within this sample yield the same CDR3. The chain combines TRBV7-9 with TRBJ1-1; D is unclear. Trimming shortened V by 4 bases and J by 2 bases, and 11 bases separated the two germline ends. Germline assignment: CDR1 SEHNR and CDR2 FQNEAQ (reference sequence). This CDR3 region has 14 residues. CDR3 protein: CASSSDRGNTEAFF. CDR3 sequence (DNA): TGTGCCAGCAGCTCCGACCGGGGTAACACTGAAGCTTTCTTT.

V and J are TRBV19 and TRBJ2-7; TRBD2 might be the D (5 bases). The germline V gene encodes CDR1 LNHDA and CDR2 SQIVND (reference sequence). The V and J ends lost 3 bases and 5 bases respectively, with 17 bases between them. CDR3 length: 15 amino acids. The CDR3 bases are TGTGCCAGTAGTATCCGGACGGACTCTGGCAACGAGCAGTACTTC. Protein product: CASSIRTDSGNEQYF.

The V gene is TRBV10-2, the J gene TRBJ1-1; TRBD1 aligns across 7 bases. V trimming: 6 bases; J trimming: 2 bases; junction bases outside the gene matches: 6. Germline lookup yields CDR1 WSHSY and CDR2 SAAADI. The CDR3 spans 14 residues. The CDR3 sequence: CASRRQGSNTEAFF. CDR3 nucleotides: TGCGCCAGCAGGAGACAGGGTTCCAACACTGAAGCTTTCTTT.

V and J are TRBV27 and TRBJ2-7, with TRBD1 matching 10 bases. CDR1 is MNHEY, CDR2 SMNVEV, per germline (reference sequence). J was trimmed by 5 bases and V by 2 bases; bases with no gene match: 15. This CDR3 is 18 amino acids long. The CDR3 here is CASSLIPTSGQGFHEQYF. DNA of the CDR3: TGTGCCAGCAGTTTAATTCCCACTTCGGGACAGGGGTTCCACGAGCAGTACTTC.